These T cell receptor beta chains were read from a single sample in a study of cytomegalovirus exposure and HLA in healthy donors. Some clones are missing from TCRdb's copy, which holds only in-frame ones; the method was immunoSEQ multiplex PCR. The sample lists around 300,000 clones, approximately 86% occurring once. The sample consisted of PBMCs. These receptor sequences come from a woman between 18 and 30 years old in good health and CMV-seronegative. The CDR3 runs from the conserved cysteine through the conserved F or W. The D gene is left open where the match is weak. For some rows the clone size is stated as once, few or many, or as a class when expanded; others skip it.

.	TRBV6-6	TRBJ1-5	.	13	CASRREGNQPQHF	TGTGCCAGCAGGAGGGAGGGCAATCAGCCCCAGCATTTT
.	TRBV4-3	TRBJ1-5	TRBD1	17	CASSQDVAGGSNQPQHF	TGCGCCAGCAGCCAAGATGTGGCAGGGGGCTCCAATCAGCCCCAGCATTTT
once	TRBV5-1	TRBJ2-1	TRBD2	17	CASSFRLAGASYNEQFF	TGCGCCAGCAGCTTCAGACTAGCGGGGGCCAGCTACAATGAGCAGTTCTTC
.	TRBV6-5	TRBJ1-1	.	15	CASSNTGTEDTEAFF	TGTGCCAGCAGTAACACAGGTACCGAGGACACTGAAGCTTTCTTT
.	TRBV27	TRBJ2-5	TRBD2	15	CASSFQRGRDETQYF	TGTGCCAGCAGTTTCCAGAGAGGGAGGGACGAGACCCAGTACTTC
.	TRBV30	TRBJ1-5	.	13	CAWSVVGVQPQHF	TGTGCCTGGAGTGTCGTGGGAGTTCAGCCCCAGCATTTT
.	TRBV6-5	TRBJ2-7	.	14	CASSFSGVPYEQYF	TGTGCCAGCAGTTTTTCCGGGGTACCCTACGAGCAGTACTTC
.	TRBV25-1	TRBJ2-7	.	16	CASSEMGDPAFGEQYF	TGTGCCAGCAGTGAAATGGGAGATCCCGCTTTCGGCGAGCAGTACTTC
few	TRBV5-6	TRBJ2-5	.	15	CASSSAVQGVKTQYF	TGTGCCAGCAGCTCGGCCGTGCAGGGTGTGAAGACCCAGTACTTC
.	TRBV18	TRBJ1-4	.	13	CASSQRGEEKLFF	TGTGCCAGCTCACAAAGGGGTGAAGAAAAACTGTTTTTT
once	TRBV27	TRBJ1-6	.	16	CASSLSGGRDNSPLHF	TGTGCCAGCAGTTTATCAGGGGGAAGGGATAATTCACCCCTCCACTTT
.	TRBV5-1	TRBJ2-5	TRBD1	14	CASSRGQGQETQYF	TGCGCCAGCTCGAGGGGACAGGGCCAAGAGACCCAGTACTTC
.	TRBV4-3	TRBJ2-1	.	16	CASSRWTTGGRNEQFF	TGCGCCAGCAGCCGATGGACGACCGGTGGGAGGAATGAGCAGTTCTTC
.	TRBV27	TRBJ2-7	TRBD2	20	CASSFPPALSGGQKRYEQYF	TGTGCCAGCAGTTTTCCCCCGGCTTTGAGCGGGGGCCAAAAAAGATACGAGCAGTACTTC
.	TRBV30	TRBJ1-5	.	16	CAWSLRGGERNQPQHF	TGTGCCTGGAGTCTAAGGGGAGGGGAACGCAATCAGCCCCAGCATTTT
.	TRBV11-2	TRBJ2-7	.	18	CASSLWVKIVRGSYEQYF	TGTGCCAGCAGCTTATGGGTAAAGATAGTTCGAGGCTCCTACGAGCAGTACTTC
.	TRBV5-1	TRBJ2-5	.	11	CASSYSETQYF	TGCGCCAGCAGCTATTCGGAGACCCAGTACTTC
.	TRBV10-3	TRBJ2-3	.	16	CAISESYQGNTDTQYF	TGTGCCATCAGTGAGTCTTACCAGGGTAACACAGATACGCAGTATTTT
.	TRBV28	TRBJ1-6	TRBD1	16	CASRSGTVIYNSPLHF	TGTGCCAGCAGGTCCGGGACAGTGATCTATAATTCACCCCTCCACTTT
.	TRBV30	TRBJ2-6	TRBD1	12	CATGAGANVLTF	TGTGCCACAGGGGCTGGGGCCAACGTCCTGACTTTC
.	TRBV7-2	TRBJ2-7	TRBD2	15	CASSIRLAGAYEQYF	TGTGCCAGCAGCATAAGACTAGCGGGGGCCTACGAGCAGTACTTC
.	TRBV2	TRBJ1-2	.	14	CASSPERGNYGYTF	TGTGCCAGCAGCCCGGAGAGGGGGAACTATGGCTACACCTTC
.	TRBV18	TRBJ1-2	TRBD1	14	CASSFDRGNGGYTF	TGTGCCAGCTCCTTTGACAGGGGAAACGGTGGCTACACCTTC
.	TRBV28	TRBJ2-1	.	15	CASSPAGTKDNEQFF	TGTGCCAGCAGTCCCGCCGGGACAAAAGACAATGAGCAGTTCTTC
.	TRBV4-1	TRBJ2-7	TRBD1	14	CASSSVGQGYEQYF	TGCGCCAGCAGCTCAGTGGGACAGGGCTACGAGCAGTACTTC
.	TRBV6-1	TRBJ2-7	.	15	CASSEVPGVGHEQYF	TGTGCCAGCAGTGAAGTACCGGGAGTGGGGCACGAGCAGTACTTC
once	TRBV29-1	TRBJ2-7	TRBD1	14	CSPPWKGQSYEQYF	TGCAGCCCACCCTGGAAGGGACAGTCCTACGAGCAGTACTTC
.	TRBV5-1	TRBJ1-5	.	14	CASSLGTGNQPQHF	TGCGCCAGCAGCTTGGGGACAGGCAATCAGCCCCAGCATTTT
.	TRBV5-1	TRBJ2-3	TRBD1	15	CASSRTTGATDTQYF	TGCGCCAGCAGCCGGACCACAGGGGCCACAGATACGCAGTATTTT
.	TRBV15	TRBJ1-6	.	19	CATSRAAGGSSSYNSPLHF	TGTGCCACCAGCAGAGCCGCGGGTGGGTCTAGCTCCTATAATTCACCCCTCCACTTT
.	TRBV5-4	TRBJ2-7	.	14	CASSTSRQDYEQYF	TGTGCCAGCAGCACGTCCCGACAGGACTACGAGCAGTACTTC
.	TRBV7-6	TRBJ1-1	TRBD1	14	CASSSRTGNTEAFF	TGTGCCAGCAGCTCCCGGACAGGGAACACTGAAGCTTTCTTT
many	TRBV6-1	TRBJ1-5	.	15	CASSETASGNQPQHF	TGTGCCAGCAGTGAAACAGCCTCGGGCAATCAGCCCCAGCATTTT
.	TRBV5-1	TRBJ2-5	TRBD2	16	CASSLGLAGEGETQYF	TGCGCCAGCAGCTTGGGGCTAGCGGGAGAAGGGGAGACCCAGTACTTC
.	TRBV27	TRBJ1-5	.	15	CASSLGGAGNQPQHF	TGTGCCAGCAGTTTGGGGGGGGCTGGGAATCAGCCCCAGCATTTT
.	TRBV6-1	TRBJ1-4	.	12	CASRTQGEKLFF	TGTGCCAGCAGGACCCAGGGGGAAAAACTGTTTTTT
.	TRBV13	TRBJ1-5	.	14	CASSLAGGNQPQHF	TGTGCCAGCAGCTTGGCCGGAGGCAATCAGCCCCAGCATTTT
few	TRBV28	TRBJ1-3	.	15	CASSLGKSGGNTIYF	TGTGCCAGCAGTTTGGGGAAGTCGGGGGGAAACACCATATATTTT
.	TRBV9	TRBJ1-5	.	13	CASSVTAGQPQHF	TGTGCCAGCAGCGTAACGGCAGGTCAGCCCCAGCATTTT
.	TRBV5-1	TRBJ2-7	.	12	CASSAPGVEQYF	TGCGCCAGCAGTGCCCCAGGGGTCGAGCAGTACTTC
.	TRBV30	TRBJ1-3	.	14	CAWNRRQLGNTIYF	TGTGCCTGGAATCGGCGGCAGCTTGGAAACACCATATATTTT
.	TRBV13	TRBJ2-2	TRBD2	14	CASSAGVGTGELFF	TGTGCCAGCAGTGCGGGAGTTGGCACCGGGGAGCTGTTTTTT
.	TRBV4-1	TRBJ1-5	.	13	CASSQVLNQPQHF	TGCGCCAGCAGCCAAGTCCTCAATCAGCCCCAGCATTTT
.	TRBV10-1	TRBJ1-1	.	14	CASSEARGGTEAFF	TGCGCCAGCAGTGAGGCCCGGGGTGGCACTGAAGCTTTCTTT
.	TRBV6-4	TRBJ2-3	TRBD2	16	CATAAASGKSTDTQYF	TGTGCCACCGCGGCGGCTAGCGGCAAGAGCACAGATACGCAGTATTTT
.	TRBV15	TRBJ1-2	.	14	CATSIREELYGYTF	TGTGCCACCAGCATTAGGGAGGAACTCTATGGCTACACCTTC
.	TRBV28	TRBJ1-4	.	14	CASSFRGPNEKLFF	TGTGCCAGCAGTTTCAGGGGACCTAATGAAAAACTGTTTTTT
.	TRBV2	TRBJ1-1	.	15	CASKGLRVENTEAFF	TGTGCCAGCAAGGGACTCAGGGTAGAGAACACTGAAGCTTTCTTT
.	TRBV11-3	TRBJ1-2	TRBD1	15	CASRSGTGLSGGYTF	TGTGCCAGCAGATCCGGGACAGGACTCTCGGGTGGCTACACCTTC
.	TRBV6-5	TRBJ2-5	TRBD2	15	CASTQGRGGFKTQYF	TGTGCCAGCACCCAGGGGCGGGGGGGGTTTAAGACCCAGTACTTC
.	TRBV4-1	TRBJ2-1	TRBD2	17	CASSQYVAGQSYNEQFF	TGCGCCAGCAGCCAATACGTAGCGGGGCAGTCCTACAATGAGCAGTTCTTC
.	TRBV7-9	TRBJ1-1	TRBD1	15	CASSLVGQGFAEAFF	TGTGCCAGCAGCTTAGTGGGACAGGGATTCGCTGAAGCTTTCTTT
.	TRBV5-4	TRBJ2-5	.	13	CASSKEYQETQYF	TGTGCCAGCAGCAAAGAGTACCAAGAGACCCAGTACTTC
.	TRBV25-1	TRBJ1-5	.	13	CASSAQGNQPQHF	TGTGCCAGCAGTGCACAGGGTAATCAGCCCCAGCATTTT
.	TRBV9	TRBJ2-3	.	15	CASSSTRGSTDTQYF	TGTGCCAGCAGTTCTACTCGGGGTAGCACAGATACGCAGTATTTT
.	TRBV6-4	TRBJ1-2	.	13	CASSDRGSYGYTF	TGTGCCAGCAGTGACAGGGGAAGCTATGGCTACACCTTC
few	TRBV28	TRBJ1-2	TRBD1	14	CASSKGQGADGYTF	TGTGCCAGCAGTAAGGGGCAGGGGGCCGATGGCTACACCTTC
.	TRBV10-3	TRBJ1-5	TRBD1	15	CAISAGGGGNQPQHF	TGTGCCATCAGCGCAGGGGGCGGTGGCAATCAGCCCCAGCATTTT
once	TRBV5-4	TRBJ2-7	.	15	CASSAASGFFYEQYF	TGTGCCAGCAGCGCCGCATCAGGGTTCTTCTACGAGCAGTACTTC